This T cell receptor beta chain was recorded in a study of OX40 agonist ivuxolimab in advanced cancers. TCRdb keeps only in-frame clones here, not all; method: immunoSEQ multiplex PCR. The table has over 35,000 clones, roughly nine tenths seen once. General study results and limits: Expanded clones tended on average to be more numerous among CD8+ T cells than CD4+.

Comments on this clone: Its cognate antigen is unknown.

From germline, CDR1 is LGHNA and CDR2 YSLEER. Trimming took off 1 base at V and 0 bases at J, with 8 bases between the two ends. CDR3 length: 15 residues. The chain uses TRBV4-3 and TRBJ2-3; no definite D call. The sample consisted of CD4+ or CD8+ T cells sorted from blood, taken in a trial of the OX40 agonist ivuxolimab. The clonotype was recovered from an adult with an advanced solid tumor such as melanoma, head and neck, liver or kidney cancer. In DNA, the CDR3 is TGCGCCAGCAGCCAAGGACACTTGAGCACAGATACGCAGTATTTT. It translates to CASSQGHLSTDTQYF.